The clone carrying this T cell receptor (beta chain) appeared a few times. In TCRdb, the RT-PCR reads were re-called with MiXCR into one record per CDR3 protein. The sample yields about 650,000 distinct CDR3 sequences, 15% to 19% seen once. The CDR3 runs to 17 residues. This entry comes from a study of response to subunit inactivated influenza vaccine. The source of this sequence is a man aged 45-65 years who received an inactivated influenza vaccine. The rearrangement uses TRBV21-1 and TRBJ2-5; whether TRBD2, the table's D call, matches the DNA was not checked. TRBV21-1 corresponds to a pseudogene. The input for sequencing was PBMCs from blood, taken less than 13 days after vaccination. CDR3 loop: CASTPISPSEWQETQYF. CDR3 nucleotide sequence: TGTGCCAGCACTCCCATTTCGCCTAGCGAGTGGCAAGAGACCCAGTACTTC.